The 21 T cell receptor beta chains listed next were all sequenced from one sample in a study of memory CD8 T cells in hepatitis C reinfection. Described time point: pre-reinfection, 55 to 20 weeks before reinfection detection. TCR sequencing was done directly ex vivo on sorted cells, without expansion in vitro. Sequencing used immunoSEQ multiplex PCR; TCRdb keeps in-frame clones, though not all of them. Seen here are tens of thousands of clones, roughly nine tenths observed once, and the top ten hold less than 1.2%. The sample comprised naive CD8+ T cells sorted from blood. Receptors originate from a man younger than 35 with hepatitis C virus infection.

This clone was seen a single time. CDR3 nucleotides: TGTGCCAGCAGTTTAGGTAACAGAAACTATGGCTACACCTTC. Amino acid sequence: CASSLGNRNYGYTF. V is TRBV28 and J is TRBJ1-2; unclear D gene. The length of the CDR3 is 14 residues. V dropped 2 bases and J dropped 2 bases, with 9 bases sitting between them. Germline loops: CDR1 MDHEN, CDR2 SYDVKM.

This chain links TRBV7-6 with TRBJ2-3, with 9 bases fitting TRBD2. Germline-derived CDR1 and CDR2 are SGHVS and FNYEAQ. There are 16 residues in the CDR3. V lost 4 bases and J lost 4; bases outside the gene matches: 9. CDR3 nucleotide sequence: TGTGCCAGCAGCTGGAATAGCGGGAGCGGTCCAGATACGCAGTATTTT. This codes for CASSWNSGSGPDTQYF.

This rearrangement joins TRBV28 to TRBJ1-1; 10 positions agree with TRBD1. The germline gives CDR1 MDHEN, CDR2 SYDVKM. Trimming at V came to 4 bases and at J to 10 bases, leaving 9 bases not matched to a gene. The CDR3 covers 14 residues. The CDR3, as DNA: TGTGCCAGCAGTTGGGAGACAGGGGGCCTTCGAGCTTTCTTT. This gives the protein CASSWETGGLRAFF.

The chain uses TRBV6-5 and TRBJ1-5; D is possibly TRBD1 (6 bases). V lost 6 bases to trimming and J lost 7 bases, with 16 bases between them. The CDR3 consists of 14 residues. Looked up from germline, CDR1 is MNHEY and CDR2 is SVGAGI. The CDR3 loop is CASSDRGAGQPQHF. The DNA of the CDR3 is TGTGCCAGCAGCGACCGGGGGGCTGGCCAGCCCCAGCATTTT.

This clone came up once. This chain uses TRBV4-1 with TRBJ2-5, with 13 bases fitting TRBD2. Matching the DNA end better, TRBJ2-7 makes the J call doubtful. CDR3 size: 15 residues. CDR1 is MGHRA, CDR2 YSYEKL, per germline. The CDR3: CASSLGLAGTYEQYF. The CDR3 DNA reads TGCGCCAGCAGCCTGGGACTAGCGGGAACATACGAGCAGTACTTC.

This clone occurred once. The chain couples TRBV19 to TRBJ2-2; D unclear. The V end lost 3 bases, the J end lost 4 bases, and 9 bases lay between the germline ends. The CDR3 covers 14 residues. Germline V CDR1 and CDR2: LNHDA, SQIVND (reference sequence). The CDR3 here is CASSIGGTTGELFF. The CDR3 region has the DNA TGTGCCAGTAGTATTGGCGGAACCACCGGGGAGCTGTTTTTT.

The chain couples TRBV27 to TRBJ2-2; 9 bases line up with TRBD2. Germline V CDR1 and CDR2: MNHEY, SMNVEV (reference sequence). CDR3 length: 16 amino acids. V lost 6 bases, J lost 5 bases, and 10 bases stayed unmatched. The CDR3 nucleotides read TGTGCCAGCAGCCCTGAAGGCGGGGGGGTAACCGGGGAGCTGTTTTTT. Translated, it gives CASSPEGGGVTGELFF.

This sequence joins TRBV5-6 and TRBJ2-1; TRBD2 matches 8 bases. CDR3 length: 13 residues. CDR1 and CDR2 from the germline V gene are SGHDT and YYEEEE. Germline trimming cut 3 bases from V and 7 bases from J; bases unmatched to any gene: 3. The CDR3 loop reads CASSSGGRNEQFF. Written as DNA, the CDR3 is TGTGCCAGCAGCTCGGGGGGGAGGAATGAGCAGTTCTTC.

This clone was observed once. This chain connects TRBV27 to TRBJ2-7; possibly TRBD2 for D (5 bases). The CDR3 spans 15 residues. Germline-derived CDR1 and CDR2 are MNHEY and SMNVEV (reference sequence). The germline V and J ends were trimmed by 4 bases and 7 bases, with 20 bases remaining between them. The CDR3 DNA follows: TGTGCCAGCAGTTCTTTAGAGGGAGAGTTATATGAGCAGTACTTC. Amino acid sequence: CASSSLEGELYEQYF.

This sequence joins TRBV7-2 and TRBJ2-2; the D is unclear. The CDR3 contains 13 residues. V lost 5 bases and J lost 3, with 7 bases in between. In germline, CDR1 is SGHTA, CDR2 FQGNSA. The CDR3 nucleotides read TGTGCCAGCAGCCAACTGGACACCGGGGAGCTGTTTTTT. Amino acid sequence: CASSQLDTGELFF.

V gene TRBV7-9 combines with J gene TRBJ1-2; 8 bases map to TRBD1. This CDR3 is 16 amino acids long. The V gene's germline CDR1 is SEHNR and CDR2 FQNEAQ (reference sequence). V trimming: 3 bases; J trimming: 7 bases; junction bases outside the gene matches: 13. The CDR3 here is CASSFFSGTGRGGYTF. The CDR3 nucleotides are TGTGCCAGCAGCTTTTTCTCCGGGACAGGTCGGGGTGGCTACACCTTC.

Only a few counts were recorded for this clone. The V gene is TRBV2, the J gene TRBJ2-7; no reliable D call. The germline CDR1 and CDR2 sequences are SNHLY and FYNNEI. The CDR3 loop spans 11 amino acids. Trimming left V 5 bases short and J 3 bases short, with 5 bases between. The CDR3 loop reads CASSIYYEQYF. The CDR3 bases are TGTGCCAGCAGTATATACTACGAGCAGTACTTC.

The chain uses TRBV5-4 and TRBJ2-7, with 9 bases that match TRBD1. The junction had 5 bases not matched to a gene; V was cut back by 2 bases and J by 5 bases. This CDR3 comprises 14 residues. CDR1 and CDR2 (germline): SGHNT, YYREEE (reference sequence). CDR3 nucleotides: TGTGCCAGCAGCTTCACAGGGGGCCCCCACGAGCAGTACGTC. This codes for CASSFTGGPHEQYV.

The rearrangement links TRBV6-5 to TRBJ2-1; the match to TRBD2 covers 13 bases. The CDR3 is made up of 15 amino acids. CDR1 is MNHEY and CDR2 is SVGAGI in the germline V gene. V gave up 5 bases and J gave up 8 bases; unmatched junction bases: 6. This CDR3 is CASSPTSGRADEQFF. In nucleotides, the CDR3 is TGTGCCAGCAGTCCCACTAGCGGGAGGGCCGATGAGCAGTTCTTC.

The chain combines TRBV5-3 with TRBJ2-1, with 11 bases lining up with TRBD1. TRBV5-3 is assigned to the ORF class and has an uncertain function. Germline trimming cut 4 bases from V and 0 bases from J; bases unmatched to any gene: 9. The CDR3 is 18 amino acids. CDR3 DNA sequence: TGTGCCAGAAGCGAGGACAGGGGGCCTAACAGCTCCTACAATGAGCAGTTCTTC. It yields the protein CARSEDRGPNSSYNEQFF.

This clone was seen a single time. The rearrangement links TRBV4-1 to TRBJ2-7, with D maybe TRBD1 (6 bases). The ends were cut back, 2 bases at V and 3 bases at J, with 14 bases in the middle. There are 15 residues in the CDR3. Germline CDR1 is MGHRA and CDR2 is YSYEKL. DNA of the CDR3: TGCGCCAGCAGCCAATCTTCGGACAGAGACTACGAGCAGTACTTC. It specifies CASSQSSDRDYEQYF.

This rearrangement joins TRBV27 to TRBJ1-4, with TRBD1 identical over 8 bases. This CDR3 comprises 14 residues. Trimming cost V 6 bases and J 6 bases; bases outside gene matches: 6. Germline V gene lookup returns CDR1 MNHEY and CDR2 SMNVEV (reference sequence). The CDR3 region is CASRETGDYEKLFF. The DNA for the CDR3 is TGTGCCAGCAGAGAGACAGGGGATTATGAAAAACTGTTTTTT.

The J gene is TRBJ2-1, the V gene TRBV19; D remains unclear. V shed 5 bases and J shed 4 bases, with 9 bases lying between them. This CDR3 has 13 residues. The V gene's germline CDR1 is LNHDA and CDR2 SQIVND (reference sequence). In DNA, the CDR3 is TGTGCCAGTAGTGTCCTAGAGTACAATGAGCAGTTCTTC. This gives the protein CASSVLEYNEQFF.

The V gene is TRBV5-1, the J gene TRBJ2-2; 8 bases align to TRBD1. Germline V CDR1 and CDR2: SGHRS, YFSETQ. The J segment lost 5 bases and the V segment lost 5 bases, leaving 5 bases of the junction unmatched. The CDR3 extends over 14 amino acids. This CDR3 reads CASSRTGWTGELFF. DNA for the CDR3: TGCGCCAGCAGTAGGACAGGGTGGACCGGGGAGCTGTTTTTT.

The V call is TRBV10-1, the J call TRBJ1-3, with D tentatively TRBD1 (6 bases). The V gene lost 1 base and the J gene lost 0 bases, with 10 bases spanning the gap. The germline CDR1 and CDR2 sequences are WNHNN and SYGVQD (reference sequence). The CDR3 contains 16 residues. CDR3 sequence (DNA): TGCGCCAGCAGTGAGTACAGGGCATACTCTGGAAACACCATATATTTT. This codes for CASSEYRAYSGNTIYF.

Here the CDR3 DNA reads TGTGCCAGCAGTTCATCCCCGGGACAGGTTATCTACGAGCAGTACTTC. It is translated as CASSSSPGQVIYEQYF. This chain joins TRBV6-5 and TRBJ2-7; 8 bases map to TRBD1. V shed 4 bases and J 3 bases; nucleotides not matched to a gene: 11. Germline loops: CDR1 MNHEY, CDR2 SVGAGI. The CDR3 loop spans 16 amino acids.